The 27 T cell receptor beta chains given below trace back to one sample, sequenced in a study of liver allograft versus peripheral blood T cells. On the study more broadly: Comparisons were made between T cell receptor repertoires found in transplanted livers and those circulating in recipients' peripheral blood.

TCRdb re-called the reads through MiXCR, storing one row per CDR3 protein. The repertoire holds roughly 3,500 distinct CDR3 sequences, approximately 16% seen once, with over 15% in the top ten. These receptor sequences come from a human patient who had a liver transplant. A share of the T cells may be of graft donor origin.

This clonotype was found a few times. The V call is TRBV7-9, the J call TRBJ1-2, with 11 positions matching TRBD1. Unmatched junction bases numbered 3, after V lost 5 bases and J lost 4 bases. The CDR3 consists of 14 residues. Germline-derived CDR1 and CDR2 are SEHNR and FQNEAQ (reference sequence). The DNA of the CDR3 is TGTGCCAGCAGCCGGACAGGGGGCGGCTATGGCTACACCTTC. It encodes CASSRTGGGYGYTF. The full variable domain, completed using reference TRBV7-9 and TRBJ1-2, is DTGVSQNPRHKITKRGQNVTFRCDPISEHNRLYWYRQTLGQGPEFLTYFQNEAQLEKSRLLSDRFSAERPKGSFSTLEIQRTEQGDSAMYLCASSRTGGGYGYTFGSGTRLTVV.

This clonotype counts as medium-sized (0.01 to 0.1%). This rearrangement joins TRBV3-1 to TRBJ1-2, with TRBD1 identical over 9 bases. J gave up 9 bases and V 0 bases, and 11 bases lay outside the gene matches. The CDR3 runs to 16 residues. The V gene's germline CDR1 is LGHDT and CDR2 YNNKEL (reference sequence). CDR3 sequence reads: CASSQDGEGTGIRYTF. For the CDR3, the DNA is TGTGCCAGCAGCCAAGACGGGGAAGGGACAGGGATCCGCTACACCTTC.

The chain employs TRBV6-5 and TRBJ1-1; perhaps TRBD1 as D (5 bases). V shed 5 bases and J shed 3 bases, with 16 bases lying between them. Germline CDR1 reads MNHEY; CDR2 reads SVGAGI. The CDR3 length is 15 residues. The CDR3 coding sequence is TGTGCCAGCAGTCCCTGGGGCCAGGGCGACACTGAAGCTTTCTTT. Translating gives CASSPWGQGDTEAFF.

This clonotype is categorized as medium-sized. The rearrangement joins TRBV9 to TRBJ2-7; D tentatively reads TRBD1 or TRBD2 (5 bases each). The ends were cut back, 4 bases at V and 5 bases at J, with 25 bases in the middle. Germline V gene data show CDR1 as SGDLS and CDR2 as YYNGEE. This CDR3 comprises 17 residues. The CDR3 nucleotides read TGTGCCAGCAGCCCCTTTGGGGGAGCGTCAATCGGGAACGAGCAGTACTTC. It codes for CASSPFGGASIGNEQYF.

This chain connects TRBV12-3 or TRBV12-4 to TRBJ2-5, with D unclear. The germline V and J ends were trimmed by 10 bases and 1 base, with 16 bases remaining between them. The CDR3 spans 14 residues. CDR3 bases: TGTGCCACCCGGCGGCGACCCGGCCAAGAGACCCAGTACTTC. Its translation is CATRRRPGQETQYF.

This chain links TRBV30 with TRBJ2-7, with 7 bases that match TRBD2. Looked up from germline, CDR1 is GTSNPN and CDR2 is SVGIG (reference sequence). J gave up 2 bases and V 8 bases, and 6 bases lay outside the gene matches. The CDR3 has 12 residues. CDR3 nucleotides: TGTGCCCAAGCGGGGATAACCTACGAGCAGTACTTC. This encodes CAQAGITYEQYF.

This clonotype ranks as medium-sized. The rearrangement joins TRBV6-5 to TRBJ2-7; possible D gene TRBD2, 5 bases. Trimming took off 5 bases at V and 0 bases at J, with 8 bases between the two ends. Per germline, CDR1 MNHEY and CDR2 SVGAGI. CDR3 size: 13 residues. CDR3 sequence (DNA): TGTGCCAGCAGTCTAGGGAGCTCCTACGAGCAGTACTTC. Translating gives CASSLGSSYEQYF.

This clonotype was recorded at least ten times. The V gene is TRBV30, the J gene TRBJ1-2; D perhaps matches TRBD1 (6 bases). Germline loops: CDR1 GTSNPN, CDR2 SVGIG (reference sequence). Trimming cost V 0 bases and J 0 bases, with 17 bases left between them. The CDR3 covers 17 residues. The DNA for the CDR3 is TGTGCCTGGAGTGTAGGGGACCCAGGGGCGCCTAACTATGGCTACACCTTC. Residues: CAWSVGDPGAPNYGYTF.

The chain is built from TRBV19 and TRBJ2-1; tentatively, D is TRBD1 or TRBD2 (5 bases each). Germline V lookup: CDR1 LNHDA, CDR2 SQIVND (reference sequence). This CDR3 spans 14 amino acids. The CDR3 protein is CGSDGASYYNEQFF. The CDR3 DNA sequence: TGTGGAAGCGACGGGGCCTCATACTACAATGAGCAGTTCTTC.

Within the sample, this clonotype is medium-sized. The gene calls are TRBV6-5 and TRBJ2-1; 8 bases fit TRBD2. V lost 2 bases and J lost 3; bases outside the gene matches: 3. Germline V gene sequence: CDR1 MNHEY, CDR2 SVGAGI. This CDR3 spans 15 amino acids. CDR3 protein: CASSYGREDYNEQFF. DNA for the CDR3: TGTGCCAGCAGTTACGGGCGGGAGGACTACAATGAGCAGTTCTTC.

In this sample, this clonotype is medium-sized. CDR3 loop: CASSTTSYNEQFF. The DNA for the CDR3 is TGTGCCAGTAGTACCACCTCCTACAATGAGCAGTTCTTC. V and J are TRBV19 and TRBJ2-1; D not resolved. Germline CDR1 is LNHDA and CDR2 is SQIVND (reference sequence). The CDR3 has 13 amino acids. Trimming took 4 bases from V and 0 from J, leaving 4 bases between them.

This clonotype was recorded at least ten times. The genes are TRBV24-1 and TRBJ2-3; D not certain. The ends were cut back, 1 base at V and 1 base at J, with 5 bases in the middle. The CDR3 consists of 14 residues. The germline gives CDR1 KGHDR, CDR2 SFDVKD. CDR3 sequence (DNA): TGTGCCACCAGTGATTTATGGGGCACAGATACGCAGTATTTT. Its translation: CATSDLWGTDTQYF.

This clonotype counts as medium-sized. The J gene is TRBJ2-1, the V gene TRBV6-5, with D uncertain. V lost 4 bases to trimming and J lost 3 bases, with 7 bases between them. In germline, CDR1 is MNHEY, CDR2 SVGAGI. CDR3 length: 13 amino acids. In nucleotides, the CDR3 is TGTGCCAGCAGTTTGGCGAACTACAATGAGCAGTTCTTC. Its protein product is CASSLANYNEQFF.

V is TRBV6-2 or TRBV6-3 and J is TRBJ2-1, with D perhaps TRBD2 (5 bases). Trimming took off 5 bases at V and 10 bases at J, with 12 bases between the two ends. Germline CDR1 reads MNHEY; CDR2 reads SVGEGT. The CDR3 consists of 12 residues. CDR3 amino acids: CASSTLDHEQFF. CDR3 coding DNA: TGTGCCAGCAGTACACTAGACCACGAGCAGTTCTTC.

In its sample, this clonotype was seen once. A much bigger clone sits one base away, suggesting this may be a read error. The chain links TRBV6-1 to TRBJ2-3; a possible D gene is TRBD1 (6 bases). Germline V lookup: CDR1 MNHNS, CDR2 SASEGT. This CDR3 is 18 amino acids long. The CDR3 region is CVSSEDPGVGVTTDTQYF. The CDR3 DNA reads TGTGTCAGCAGTGAAGACCCAGGGGTGGGAGTCACTACAGATACGCAGTATTTT.

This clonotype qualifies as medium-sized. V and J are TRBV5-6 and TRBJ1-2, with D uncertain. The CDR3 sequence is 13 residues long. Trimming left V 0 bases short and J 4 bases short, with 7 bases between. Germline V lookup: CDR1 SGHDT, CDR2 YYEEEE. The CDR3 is CASSLGSSYGYTF. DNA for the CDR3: TGTGCCAGCAGCTTGGGTAGTAGCTATGGCTACACCTTC.

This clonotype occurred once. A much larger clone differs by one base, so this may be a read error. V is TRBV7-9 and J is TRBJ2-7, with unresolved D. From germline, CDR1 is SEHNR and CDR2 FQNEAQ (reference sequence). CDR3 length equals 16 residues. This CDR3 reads CTSSFGQDGRSYEQYF. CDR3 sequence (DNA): TGTACCAGCAGCTTCGGGCAGGATGGACGATCCTACGAGCAGTACTTC.

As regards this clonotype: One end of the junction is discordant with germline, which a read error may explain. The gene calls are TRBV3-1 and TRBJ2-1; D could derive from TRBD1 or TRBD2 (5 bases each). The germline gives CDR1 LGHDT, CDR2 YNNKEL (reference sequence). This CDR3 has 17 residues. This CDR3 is CASSQDVGVVSYNEQLF. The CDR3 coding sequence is TGTGCCAGCAGCCAAGATGTGGGGGTGGTATCCTACAATGAGCAGTTATTC.

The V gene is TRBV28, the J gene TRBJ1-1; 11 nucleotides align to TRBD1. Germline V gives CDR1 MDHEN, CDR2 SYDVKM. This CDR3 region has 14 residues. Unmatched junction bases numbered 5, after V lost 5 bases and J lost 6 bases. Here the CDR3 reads CASSLPGQGAEAFF. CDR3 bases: TGTGCCAGCAGTCTCCCGGGACAGGGGGCTGAAGCTTTCTTT. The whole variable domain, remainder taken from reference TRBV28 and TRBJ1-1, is DVKVTQSSRYLVKRTGEKVFLECVQDMDHENMFWYRQDPGLGLRLIYFSYDVKMKEKGDIPEGYSVSREKKERFSLILESASTNQTSMYLCASSLPGQGAEAFFGQGTRLTVV.

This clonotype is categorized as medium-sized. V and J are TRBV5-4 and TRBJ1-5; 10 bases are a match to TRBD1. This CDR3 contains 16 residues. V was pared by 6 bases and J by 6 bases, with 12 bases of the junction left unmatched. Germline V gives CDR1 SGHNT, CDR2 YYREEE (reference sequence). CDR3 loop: CASTPNEDRGGQPQHF. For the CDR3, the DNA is TGTGCCAGCACACCAAACGAGGACAGGGGGGGTCAGCCCCAGCATTTT.

CDR3 DNA: TGTGCCAGCCGGGGACAGTTTAATTCACCCCTCCACTTT. Translating gives CASRGQFNSPLHF. J is TRBJ1-6 and V is TRBV18; the match to TRBD1 covers 7 bases. CDR1 and CDR2 from the germline V gene are KGHSH and LQKENI. The CDR3 length is 13 residues. V trimming: 8 bases; J trimming: 6 bases; junction bases outside the gene matches: 4.

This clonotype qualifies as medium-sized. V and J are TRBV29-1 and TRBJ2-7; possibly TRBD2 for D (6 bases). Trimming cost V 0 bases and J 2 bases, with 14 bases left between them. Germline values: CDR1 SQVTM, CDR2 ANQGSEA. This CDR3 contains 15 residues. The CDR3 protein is CSVEDPGGAAYEQYF. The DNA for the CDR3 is TGCAGCGTTGAAGACCCCGGCGGGGCCGCCTACGAGCAGTACTTC.

The CDR3 region has the DNA TGTGCCAGCAGCGTAGCAGAGGGTTCCTACGAGCAGTACTTC. Residues: CASSVAEGSYEQYF. The J gene is TRBJ2-7, the V gene TRBV9; D is perhaps TRBD2 (5 bases). Germline loops: CDR1 SGDLS, CDR2 YYNGEE. The ends were cut back, 0 bases at V and 1 base at J, with 8 bases in the middle. This CDR3 comprises 14 residues.

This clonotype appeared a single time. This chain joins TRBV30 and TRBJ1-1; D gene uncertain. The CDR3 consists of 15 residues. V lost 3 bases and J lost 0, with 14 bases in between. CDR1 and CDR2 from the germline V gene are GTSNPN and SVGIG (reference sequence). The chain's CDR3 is CAWRTGPPMNTEAFF. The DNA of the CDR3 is TGTGCCTGGAGGACCGGGCCCCCAATGAACACTGAAGCTTTCTTT.

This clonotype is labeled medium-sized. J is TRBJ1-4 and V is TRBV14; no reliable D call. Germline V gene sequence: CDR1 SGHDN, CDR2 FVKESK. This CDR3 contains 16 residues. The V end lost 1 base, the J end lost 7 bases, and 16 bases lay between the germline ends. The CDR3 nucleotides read TGTGCCAGCAGCCAAGGCTGGAACCAAGCTAGTGAAAAACTGTTTTTT. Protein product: CASSQGWNQASEKLFF. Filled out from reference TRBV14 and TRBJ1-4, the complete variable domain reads EAGVTQFPSHSVIEKGQTVTLRCDPISGHDNLYWYRRVMGKEIKFLLHFVKESKQDESGMPNNRFLAERTGGTYSTLKVQPAELEDSGVYFCASSQGWNQASEKLFFGSGTQLSVL.

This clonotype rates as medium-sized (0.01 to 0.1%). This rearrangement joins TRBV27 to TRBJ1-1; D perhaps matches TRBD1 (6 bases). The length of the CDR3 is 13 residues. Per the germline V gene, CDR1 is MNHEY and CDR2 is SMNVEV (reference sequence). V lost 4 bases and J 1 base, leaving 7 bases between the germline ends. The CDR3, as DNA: TGTGCCAGCAGTTGGACAGAGAACACTGAAGCTTTCTTT. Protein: CASSWTENTEAFF.

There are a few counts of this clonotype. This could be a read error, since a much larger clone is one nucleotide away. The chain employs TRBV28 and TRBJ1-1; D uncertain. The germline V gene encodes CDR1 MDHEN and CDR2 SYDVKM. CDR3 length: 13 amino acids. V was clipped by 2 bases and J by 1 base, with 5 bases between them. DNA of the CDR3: TGTGCCAGCAGTTTAACCCCGAACACTGAAGCTTTCTTT. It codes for CASSLTPNTEAFF.